The subject of this entry is one TCR beta chain. Antigen specificity is unknown. This record comes from a study of immune evolution from preneoplasia to lung adenocarcinoma. General observations from the study: Normal lung had highest clonality; later lesions appeared denser, more diverse.

Two lung cancer pathologists independently confirmed each histologic diagnosis. After pathologic assessment, macro-dissection selected premalignant or tumor cells for extraction. The CDR3 contains 12 residues. With 7 bases removed from V and 7 bases from J, the gap between germline ends came to 16 bases. In germline, CDR1 is SQVTM, CDR2 ANQGSEA. Method: immunoSEQ multiplex PCR; TCRdb's copy keeps in-frame clones and lacks some. The data contain some 7,800 clones, roughly two thirds of them singletons. The specimen was FFPE lung adenocarcinoma in situ tissue. The sequence was collected from a donor at least 70 years old with lung adenocarcinoma. Some clones in this sample may be carry-over from other donors' samples. The chain joins TRBV29-1 to TRBJ1-2; D is uncertain. DNA for the CDR3: TGCAGCGACGGTCGAGAGGATCGTGGCTACACCTTC. It translates to CSDGREDRGYTF.